The 21 T cell receptor beta chains listed next were all sequenced from one sample in a study of T cells in Graves' hyperthyroidism and ophthalmopathy. Researchers took RNA transcripts and amplified the TCR beta CDR3 regions from them. The primer set for the first-round RT-PCR of the TCR CDR3 was HTBI. TCRdb re-called the multiplex PCR reads through MiXCR, storing one row per CDR3 protein. Here the sample spans about 510,000 distinct CDR3 sequences, around 13% being singletons. Source material: blood. These receptors were obtained from a woman between 40 and 50 years old with Graves' hyperthyroidism.

At least ten counts were recorded for this clonotype. The CDR3 DNA follows: TGTGCCATCAAGTCCTTGGGGAGTCGAGGAGAGCAGTACTTC. It encodes CAIKSLGSRGEQYF. This rearrangement joins TRBV10-3 to TRBJ2-7, with a possible D match to TRBD2 (5 bases). The germline V gene encodes CDR1 ENHRY and CDR2 SYGVKD. CDR3 length: 14 residues. V lost 7 bases and J 7 bases, leaving 20 bases between the germline ends.

This clonotype was detected many times. The chain has TRBV6-6 and TRBJ2-5; the D gene is possibly TRBD1 (6 bases). Trimming took off 2 bases at V and 4 bases at J, with 20 bases between the two ends. The CDR3 totals 17 residues. Germline V gene lookup returns CDR1 MNHNY and CDR2 SVGAGI (reference sequence). In DNA, the CDR3 is TGTGCCAGCAGTTACCCGGGGAGAAGGGGGTCAGGAGAGACCCAGTACTTC. Its protein is CASSYPGRRGSGETQYF.

CDR3 protein: CSALGQGRSPLHF. The CDR3 nucleotides are TGCAGTGCCCTGGGACAGGGGAGGTCACCCCTCCACTTT. The chain joins TRBV20-1 to TRBJ1-6, with 10 positions matching TRBD1. The CDR3 loop spans 13 amino acids. The ends lost 6 bases at V and 10 bases at J; junction bases unmatched: 6. CDR1 and CDR2 (germline): DFQATT, SNEGSKA (reference sequence).

V is TRBV15 and J is TRBJ1-4; D possibly corresponds to TRBD1 (6 bases). This CDR3 region has 15 residues. V shed 0 bases and J shed 7 bases, with 12 bases lying between them. In germline, CDR1 is LNHNV, CDR2 YYDKDF (reference sequence). CDR3: CATSRDQGSIEKLFF. DNA of the CDR3: TGTGCCACCAGCAGAGATCAGGGGAGTATTGAAAAACTGTTTTTT.

This sequence joins TRBV10-1 and TRBJ2-7, with D tentatively TRBD1 or TRBD2 (6 bases each). The ends were cut back, 7 bases at V and 0 bases at J, with 16 bases in the middle. The CDR3 runs to 15 residues. CDR1 and CDR2 (germline): WNHNN, SYGVQD (reference sequence). This chain's CDR3 is CASIGLQGHSYEQYF. DNA of the CDR3: TGCGCCAGCATTGGACTACAGGGTCACTCCTACGAGCAGTACTTC.

This clonotype appeared many times. The gene calls are TRBV20-1 and TRBJ2-7; 10 nucleotides match TRBD2. CDR3 length: 13 residues. Germline V gene sequence: CDR1 DFQATT, CDR2 SNEGSKA (reference sequence). V lost 3 bases, J lost 5 bases, and 4 bases stayed unmatched. DNA for the CDR3: TGCAGTGCTAGTTGGCTAGCGGGAGACGAGCAGTACTTC. Amino acid sequence: CSASWLAGDEQYF.

The genes are TRBV19 and TRBJ2-7; no clear D gene. Trimming pared 2 bases from V and 2 bases from J, leaving 10 bases between. Germline CDR1 is LNHDA and CDR2 is SQIVND (reference sequence). The CDR3 spans 14 residues. The CDR3 nucleotides read TGTGCCAGTAGTATATTAGGGATGCCCTACGAGCAGTACTTC. It yields the protein CASSILGMPYEQYF.

This clonotype was seen many times. The chain is built from TRBV11-2 and TRBJ2-5, with 9 bases lining up with TRBD1. The germline V gene encodes CDR1 SGHAT and CDR2 FQNNGV. This CDR3 spans 15 amino acids. V was clipped by 5 bases and J by 5 bases; unmatched bases: 9. The CDR3 DNA follows: TGTGCCAGCAGCGCTAACAGGGGGCGCGGGGAGACCCAGTACTTC. As protein: CASSANRGRGETQYF.

This chain uses TRBV29-1 with TRBJ1-2; 8 positions match TRBD1. The germline CDR1 and CDR2 sequences are SQVTM and ANQGSEA. This CDR3 comprises 11 residues. The V and J ends lost 6 bases and 6 bases, in that order; junction bases with no gene match: 3. In DNA form, the CDR3 reads TGCAGCGTGACAGGGGACCATGGCTACACCTTC. It translates to CSVTGDHGYTF.

In its sample, this clonotype was seen a few times. The rearrangement uses TRBV6-1 and TRBJ2-5; D uncertain. Germline-derived CDR1 and CDR2 are MNHNS and SASEGT. The V and J ends lost 5 bases and 2 bases respectively, with 12 bases between them. CDR3 length equals 14 residues. CDR3 in DNA: TGTGCCAGCAGTTCCCTAGTAAATCAAGAGACCCAGTACTTC. Translated, it gives CASSSLVNQETQYF.

This clonotype was seen once. V gene TRBV19 combines with J gene TRBJ2-2; unclear D gene. Trimming took 4 bases from V and 6 from J, leaving 9 bases between them. This CDR3 comprises 13 residues. CDR1 and CDR2 from the germline V gene are LNHDA and SQIVND (reference sequence). The CDR3 here is CASSTMSAGELFF. The CDR3, as DNA: TGTGCCAGTAGTACCATGAGTGCCGGGGAGCTGTTTTTT. The full variable domain, rest sourced from reference TRBV19 and TRBJ2-2, is DGGITQSPKYLFRKEGQNVTLSCEQNLNHDAMYWYRQDPGQGLRLIYYSQIVNDFQKGDIAEGYSVSREKKESFPLTVTSAQKNPTAFYLCASSTMSAGELFFGEGSRLTVL.

This clonotype was detected many times. V is TRBV30 and J is TRBJ2-1; D ambiguous. This CDR3 spans 11 amino acids. The V gene's germline CDR1 is GTSNPN and CDR2 SVGIG (reference sequence). V gave up 2 bases and J gave up 10 bases, with 9 bases separating them. The CDR3 DNA reads TGTGCCTGGAGTATGACTTTCGAGCAGTTCTTC. It encodes CAWSMTFEQFF.

This clonotype was counted only a few times. This may come from a read error, since a much larger clone is one base off. No conserved phenylalanine or tryptophan ends this CDR3, so it is likely a read error. V usage is TRBV11-3 and J usage is TRBJ1-1; D not resolved. V was clipped by 0 bases and J by 0 bases, with 5 bases between them. Germline V gene sequence: CDR1 SGHNT, CDR2 YENEEA. The CDR3 loop spans 14 amino acids. Here the CDR3 reads CASSLELLNTEAFL. For the CDR3, the DNA is TGTGCCAGCAGCTTAGAATTATTGAACACTGAAGCTTTCCTT.

This chain uses TRBV5-1 with TRBJ2-7; TRBD1 agrees at 11 bases. The V segment lost 1 base and the J segment 6 bases; nucleotides outside the gene matches: 6. CDR3 length equals 15 residues. Germline V gene lookup returns CDR1 SGHRS and CDR2 YFSETQ. CDR3 nucleotides: TGCGCCAGCAGCTTGACGGGACAGGGGGTAGGCGAGCAGTACTTC. It yields the protein CASSLTGQGVGEQYF.

There are a few counts of this clonotype. The chain couples TRBV7-9 to TRBJ2-7; 7 bases agree with TRBD2. With 1 base clipped from V and 2 bases from J, the junction kept 11 bases outside the gene matches. Per germline, CDR1 SEHNR and CDR2 FQNEAQ (reference sequence). The CDR3 sequence is 17 residues long. Here the CDR3 DNA reads TGTGCCAGCAGCTTAGGGGGTCCAGCGGGGAGAGCCTACGAGCAGTACTTC. This translates into CASSLGGPAGRAYEQYF. The full variable domain, rest sourced from reference TRBV7-9 and TRBJ2-7, is DTGVSQNPRHKITKRGQNVTFRCDPISEHNRLYWYRQTLGQGPEFLTYFQNEAQLEKSRLLSDRFSAERPKGSFSTLEIQRTEQGDSAMYLCASSLGGPAGRAYEQYFGPGTRLTVT.

V is TRBV10-2 and J is TRBJ2-7; 8 bases map to TRBD2. The CDR3 extends over 12 amino acids. Germline assignment: CDR1 WSHSY and CDR2 SAAADI. The V segment lost 7 bases and the J segment 3 bases; nucleotides outside the gene matches: 2. The CDR3 DNA reads as TGCGCCAGCACTGGGACTAGCTACGAGCAGTACTTC. Its translation: CASTGTSYEQYF.

This clonotype appeared a few times. The V gene is TRBV7-3, the J gene TRBJ2-2; 13 positions agree with TRBD2. The germline CDR1 and CDR2 sequences are SGHTA and FQGTGA. Losses at the gene ends were 6 bases for V and 6 bases for J; bases not matched to a gene: 4. The CDR3 runs to 15 residues. This CDR3 reads CASSRTSGSPGELFF. For the CDR3, the DNA is TGTGCCAGCAGTCGGACTAGCGGGAGTCCCGGGGAGCTGTTTTTT.

In its sample, this clonotype was seen a few times. J is TRBJ2-1 and V is TRBV6-1; D may be TRBD1 or TRBD2 (5 bases each). The length of the CDR3 is 15 residues. V lost 2 bases and J 11 bases, leaving 19 bases between the germline ends. Germline values: CDR1 MNHNS, CDR2 SASEGT. DNA of the CDR3: TGTGCCAGCAGTGAAAGTTCCCTAGGGGAGTCTCAGCAGTTCTTC. It encodes CASSESSLGESQQFF.

This clonotype was recorded at least ten times. The rearrangement joins TRBV7-3 to TRBJ2-5; 9 bases are shared with TRBD2. This CDR3 spans 14 amino acids. The germline CDR1 and CDR2 sequences are SGHTA and FQGTGA. The trim removed 4 bases at V and 4 bases at J, leaving 4 bases unmatched. DNA for the CDR3: TGTGCCAGCAGCTCGATAGCGGGAGCAGAGACCCAGTACTTC. It encodes CASSSIAGAETQYF.

This clonotype was picked up a small number of times. The genes are TRBV4-2 and TRBJ1-5, with 7 bases fitting TRBD1. The V segment lost 1 base and the J segment 7 bases; nucleotides outside the gene matches: 10. There are 16 residues in the CDR3. Germline-derived CDR1 and CDR2 are LGHNA and YNFKEQ. CDR3 sequence (DNA): TGTGCCAGCAGCCAAGGAACAGGGGAGCCCCAACAGCCCCAGCATTTT. It codes for CASSQGTGEPQQPQHF.

The chain carries TRBV29-1 and TRBJ1-1; TRBD1 might be the D (5 bases). The CDR3 loop spans 13 amino acids. The germline V gene has CDR1 SQVTM and CDR2 ANQGSEA. The germline V and J ends were trimmed by 6 bases and 4 bases, with 15 bases remaining between them. CDR3 bases: TGCAGCGTCCTTAAGGGACTGGCCACTGAAGCTTTCTTT. Translating gives CSVLKGLATEAFF.